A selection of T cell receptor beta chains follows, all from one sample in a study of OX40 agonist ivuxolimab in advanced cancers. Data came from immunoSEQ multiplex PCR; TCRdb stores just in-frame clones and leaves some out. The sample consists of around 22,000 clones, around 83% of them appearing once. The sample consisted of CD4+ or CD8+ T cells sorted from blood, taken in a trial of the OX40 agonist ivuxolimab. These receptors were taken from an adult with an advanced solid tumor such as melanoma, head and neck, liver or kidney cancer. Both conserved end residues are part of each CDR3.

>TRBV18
CASSPKQMNYNSPLHF
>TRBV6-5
CASSYSIIGQETQYF
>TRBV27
CASSLRGSGRSSYNEQFF
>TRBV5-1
CASSPSLGAYGYTF
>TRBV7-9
CASSSGGVLVWQYF
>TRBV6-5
CASSYSTSRRTYGYTF
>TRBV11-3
CASRGRGSIEAFPFF
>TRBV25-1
CASSEYGTGGLGEQYF
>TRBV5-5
CASSLSLGGASYEQYF
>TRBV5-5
CASSLGAALTTEAFF
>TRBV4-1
CASSHLPGLAGQPGGDEQFF
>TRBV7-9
CASQIHQDSGELFF
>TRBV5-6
CASTNWGKTADTQYF
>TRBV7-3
CASSLKGLAGGNTGELFF
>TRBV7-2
CASSLDFGREQYF
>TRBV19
CASSSGPLYGYTF
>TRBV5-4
CASSLAGDQETQYF
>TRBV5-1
CASRNRQGTDTQYF
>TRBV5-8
CASSTGQGGNQPQHF
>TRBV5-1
CASRLQGSQETQYF
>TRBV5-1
CASSVTGTDSYEQYF
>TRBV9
CASSVDGTGGSETQYF
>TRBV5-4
CASSPRTEAYNEQFF
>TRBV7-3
CASSLTGENSPLHF
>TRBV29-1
CSVGISGANVLTF
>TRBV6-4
CASKGQGDYGYTF
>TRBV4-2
CASSQERASGANVLTF
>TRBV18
CASSTRTENTGELFF
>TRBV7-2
CASSLSRDSAYEQYF
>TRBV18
CASSPREGFQQPQHF
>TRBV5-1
CASSLGQNEKLFF
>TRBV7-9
CASSFTSGGRTDTQYF
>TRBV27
CASRPLNRAGYSPLHF
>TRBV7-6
CASSLGLGGNTGELFF
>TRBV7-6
CASSLGPLAGGTYEQYF
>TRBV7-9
CASSSPHGGSYEQYF
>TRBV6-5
CASSSRTPGYEQYF
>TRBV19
CASSISRGQHQPQHF
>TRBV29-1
CSVEVQRTYTQYF
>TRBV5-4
CASSLVQSYEQYF
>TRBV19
CASSLQGPDEKLFF
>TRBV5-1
CASSLPPGGAYEQYF
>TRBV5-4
CASSLPGQRKETQYF
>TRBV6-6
CASIKGQSSYNEQFF
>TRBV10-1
CASSEFGFGQETQYF